This note documents a single T cell receptor (beta chain) sequence. Measured with immunoSEQ multiplex PCR; TCRdb has only the in-frame clones, and not every one. Among about 180,000 clones listed, more than 80% were seen once. The data derive from a study of control samples from healthy donors and cancer patients. V lost 3 bases and J 3 bases, leaving 11 bases between the germline ends. Germline V gene sequence: CDR1 LGHDT, CDR2 YNNKEL (reference sequence). The CDR3 has 15 residues. The origin of this receptor is a man aged 25 to 45 in good health. Material for sequencing was blood. This chain connects TRBV3-1 (or the pseudogene TRBV3-2) to TRBJ2-2; D unresolved. CDR3 nucleotides: TGTGCCAGCAGCCAGGCCGCAACGGACACCGGGGAGCTGTTTTTT. It is translated as CASSQAATDTGELFF.